This TCR beta chain is from a study of cytomegalovirus exposure and HLA in healthy donors. Regarding the study as a whole: In vitro checks showed that a few CMV-associated chains really do target CMV antigens. An analysis that came later showed most CMV-associated TCR beta chains appearing HLA-restricted. Across donors, most TCRs were seen rarely, yet some public ones were widespread.

60 Vbeta and 13 Jbeta primers were used in PCR. Clones were sequenced by immunoSEQ multiplex PCR, and TCRdb holds only the in-frame ones, with some missing. The table has around 100,000 clones, 76% seen once; the top ten hold 15% to 20%. On this clone itself: No antigen is known for it.

CDR3 length: 13 residues. Trimming removed 4 bases from V and 11 bases from J, with 15 bases in between. From germline, CDR1 is SGHDT and CDR2 YYEEEE. The V call is TRBV5-6, the J call TRBJ2-2; D gene ambiguous. This sequence was found in a woman aged 60-75 years in good health and CMV-seropositive. Specimen: PBMCs. DNA of the CDR3: TGTGCCAGCAGCAAGGCCCCGGAGTTAGAGCTGTTTTTT. Translation gives CASSKAPELELFF. Based on the CDR3 plus reference TRBV5-6 and TRBJ2-2, the full variable domain is DAGVTQSPTHLIKTRGQQVTLRCSPKSGHDTVSWYQQALGQGPQFIFQYYEEEERQRGNFPDRFSGHQFPNYSSELNVNALLLGDSALYLCASSKAPELELFFGEGSRLTVL.